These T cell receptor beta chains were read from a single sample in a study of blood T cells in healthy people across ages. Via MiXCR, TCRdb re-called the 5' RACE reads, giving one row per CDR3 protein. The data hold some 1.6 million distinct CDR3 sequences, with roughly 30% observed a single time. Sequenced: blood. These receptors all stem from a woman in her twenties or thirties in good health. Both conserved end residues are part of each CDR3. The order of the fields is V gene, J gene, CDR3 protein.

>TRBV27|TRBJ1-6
CASSFGLGGYNSPLHF
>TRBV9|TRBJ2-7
CASSAQQGPGYTQYF
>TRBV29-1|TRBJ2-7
CSVEDGQPSYEQYF
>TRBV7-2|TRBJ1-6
CASRLGAGGGSPLHF
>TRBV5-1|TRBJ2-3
CASSPPSGIGDTQYF
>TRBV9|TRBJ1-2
CASSVGQGLDGYTF
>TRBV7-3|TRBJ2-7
CASSFPGNLRSSYEQYF
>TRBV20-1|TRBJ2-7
CSAPGQDAYEQYF
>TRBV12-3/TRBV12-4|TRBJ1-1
CATLSTGTLNTEAFF
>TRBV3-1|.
CASSHELAGGVEQYF
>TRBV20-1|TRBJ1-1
CSARDWAMGLNTEAFF
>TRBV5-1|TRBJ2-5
CASSLEGVWGETQYF
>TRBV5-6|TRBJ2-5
CASSLISSGGPSETQYF
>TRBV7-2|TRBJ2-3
CASSASGRALDTQYF
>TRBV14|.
CASSRAGGKGLREQYF
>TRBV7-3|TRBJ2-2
CASSRPQELFF
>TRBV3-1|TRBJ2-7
CASSQMTETYEQYF
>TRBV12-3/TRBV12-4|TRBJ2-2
CASSRQGEGGELFF
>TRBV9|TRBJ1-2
CASSEGGGTYGYTF
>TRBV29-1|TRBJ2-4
CSVIFVAENIQYF
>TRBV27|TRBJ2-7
CASSLSSYLSYEQYF
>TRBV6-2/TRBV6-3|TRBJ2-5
CASSLGTSGGYQETQYF
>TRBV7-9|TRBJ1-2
CASSSPKTPSNYDYTF
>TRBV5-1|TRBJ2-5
CASSLNWGWETQYF
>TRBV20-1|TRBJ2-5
CSARDGTSTGETQYF
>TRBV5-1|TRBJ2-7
CASSLWLPDEQYF
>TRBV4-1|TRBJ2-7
CASSTRDTTYEQYF
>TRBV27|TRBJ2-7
CASSFVGSFHEQYF
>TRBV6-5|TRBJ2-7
CASSNPGGEQYF
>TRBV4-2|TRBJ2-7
CASSQGAQGGSYEQYF
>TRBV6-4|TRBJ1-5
CAIPFGRSNQPQHF
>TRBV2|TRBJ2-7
CATNRERAGDEQYF
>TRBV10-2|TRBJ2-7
CAGGRGSGNSEQYF
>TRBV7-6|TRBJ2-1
CASSRRTGFYNEQFF
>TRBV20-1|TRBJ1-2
CSAGTAGKYGYTF
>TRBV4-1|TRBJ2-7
CASSQEIFPDYEQYF
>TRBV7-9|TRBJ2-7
CASSTLGTGYEQYF
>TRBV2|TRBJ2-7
CASNPLGQGVSSEQYF
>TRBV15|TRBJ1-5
CATFNMNSNQPQHF
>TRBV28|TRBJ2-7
CASSLPWDREDYEQYF
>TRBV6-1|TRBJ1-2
CASSEGASGYTF